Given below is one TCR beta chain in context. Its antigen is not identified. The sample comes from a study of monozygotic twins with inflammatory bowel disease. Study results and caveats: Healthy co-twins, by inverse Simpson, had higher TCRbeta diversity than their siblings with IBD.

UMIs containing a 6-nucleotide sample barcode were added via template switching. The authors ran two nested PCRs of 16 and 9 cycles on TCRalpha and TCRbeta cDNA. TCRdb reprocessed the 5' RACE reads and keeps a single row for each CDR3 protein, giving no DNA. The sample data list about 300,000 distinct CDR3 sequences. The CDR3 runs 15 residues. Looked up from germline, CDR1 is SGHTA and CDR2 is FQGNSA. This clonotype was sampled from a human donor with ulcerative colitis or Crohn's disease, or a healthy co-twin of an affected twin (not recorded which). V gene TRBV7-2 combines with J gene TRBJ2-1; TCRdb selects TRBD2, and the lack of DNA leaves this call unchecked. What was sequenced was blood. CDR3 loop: CASSPGLAGGHEQFF. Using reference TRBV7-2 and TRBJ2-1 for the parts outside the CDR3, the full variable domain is GAGVSQSPSNKVTEKGKDVELRCDPISGHTALYWYRQSLGQGLEFLIYFQGNSAPDKSGLPSDRFSAERTGGSVSTLTIQRTQQEDSAVYLCASSPGLAGGHEQFFGPGTRLTVL.